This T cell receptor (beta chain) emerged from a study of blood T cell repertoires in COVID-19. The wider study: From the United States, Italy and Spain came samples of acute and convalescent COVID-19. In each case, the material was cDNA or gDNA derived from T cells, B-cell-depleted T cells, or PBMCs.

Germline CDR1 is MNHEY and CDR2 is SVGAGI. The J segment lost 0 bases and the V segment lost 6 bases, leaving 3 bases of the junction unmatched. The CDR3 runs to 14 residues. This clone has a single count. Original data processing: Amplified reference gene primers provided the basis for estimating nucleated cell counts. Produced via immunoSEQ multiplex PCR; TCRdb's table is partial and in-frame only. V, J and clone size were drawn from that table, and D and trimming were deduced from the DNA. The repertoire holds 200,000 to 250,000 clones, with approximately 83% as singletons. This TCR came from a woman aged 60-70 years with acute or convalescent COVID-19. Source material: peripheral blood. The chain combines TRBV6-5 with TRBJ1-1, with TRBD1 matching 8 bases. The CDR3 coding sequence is TGTGCCAGCAGACGGACAGGGTTGAACACTGAAGCTTTCTTT. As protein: CASRRTGLNTEAFF.